This TCR beta chain appears in the sequencing data of a study of CD8+ T cells in alopecia areata (dated 2018 in TCRdb). In terms of the full investigation: To study T cell clonal expansion in alopecia areata, the researchers applied high-throughput TCRbeta sequencing to both the C3H/HeJ mouse model and human patients. immunoSEQ multiplex PCR using 35 Vbeta forward primers and 13 Jbeta reverse primers was used to amplify TCRbeta CDR3 regions. Scalp clonality was compared across normal scalp (n=4), patchy alopecia areata scalp (n=8), and alopecia totalis/universalis scalp (n=8). Human TCRbeta sequencing covered scalp tissue and sorted CD4+ and CD8+ peripheral blood T cells from patchy and totalis/universalis alopecia areata patients and healthy controls. RNA came from the PAXgene miRNA kit for fixed scalp, the miRNeasy kit for PBMCs, and the RNeasy kit for mouse skin.

Relative to germline, V is 4 bases shorter and J is 0 bases shorter, with 11 bases between their ends. Counted from cysteine to phenylalanine, this CDR3 has 15 amino acids. The entry retains the CDR3 DNA only, 45 bases that are in frame from base 1. CDR1 and CDR2, per the germline V gene, are SGHDT and YYEEEE. PBMCs were isolated by density centrifugation and stained for CD3, CD4 and CD8, and CD4+ and CD8+ T cells were sorted on a FACSAria. Scalp biopsies and blood samples were provided by unaffected controls. Library construction relied on the immunoSEQ multiplex PCR assay. For TCR sequencing, RNA was extracted from every sample and reverse transcribed into cDNA to serve as template. First-strand cDNA was synthesized with SuperScript III using a 2:1 mix of oligo-dT and random hexamers. Amplification bias was assessed with a synthetic immune receptor repertoire, and residual bias was removed computationally. On the study's bioinformatics: Raw reads were preprocessed to remove errors, and CDR3 was defined by IMGT conventions from the conserved cysteine to phenylalanine. To get clonality, Shannon entropy was normalized by log2 of the number of productive unique TCRs and the result was subtracted from 1. Scalp TCRbeta sequences were cross-referenced with sorted blood CD4 and CD8 repertoires so that the CD4 or CD8 identity of scalp clones could be inferred. TCRdb took over this immuneACCESS table, retaining in-frame rearrangements with V and J assigned. Such tables are incomplete; in checked studies, under half of the missing clones stem from an unresolved V gene, and the remainder is unexplained. V and J calls and clone size are given by that table; D and trimming were obtained from the DNA. A total of some 110,000 clones appear in this sample, less than 70% of them only once. The ten most abundant clones make up approximately 2.8% of the sample.

General study outcomes and caveats: Scalp TCR repertoire analysis is complicated because resident alphabeta T cells in normal human skin are also sequenced, whereas mouse skin is dominated by gammadelta T cells. Shared TCR sequences between patients were less evident than in mice, which may be partly attributable to HLA diversity in the patient population. Compared with normal scalp, lesional scalp, particularly in alopecia totalis/universalis, had higher clonality and more expanded CD8+ clones, which suggests antigenic drive.

Regarding this clone: The antigen this receptor binds is unknown. No per-base quality is available; no much larger clone lies one base away.

The clonotype originates from a human donor in good health. The sequence joins TRBV5-6 to TRBJ2-1, with the D gene uncertain. The sequencing sample was made of CD4+ T cells sorted from blood. The CDR3 here reads CASSRAVSSYNEQFF. The bases are TGTGCCAGCAGCAGAGCAGTGAGCTCCTACAATGAGCAGTTCTTC.